This T cell receptor (beta chain) is drawn from a study of blood T cell repertoires in COVID-19. Study in general: Acute and convalescent COVID-19 samples came from the United States, Italy and Spain. The analysed material was cDNA or gDNA that came from T cells, B-cell-depleted T cells, or PBMCs.

Clones were read by immunoSEQ multiplex PCR, and TCRdb kept only the in-frame ones, dropping some. Of almost 55,000 clones detected, roughly 83% appear once; the ten largest clones hold roughly 5%. Germline V CDR1 and CDR2: LNHDA, SQIVND (reference sequence). CDR3 length equals 15 residues. V was shortened by 6 bases and J by 0 bases, with 11 bases between the two germline ends. Sequencing used peripheral blood. The chain is built from TRBV19 and TRBJ2-2, with D possibly being TRBD1 (6 bases). The clonotype originates from a human donor in a cohort sampled during active COVID-19. The CDR3 nucleotides read TGTGCCAGTAGCAAGAAGGGGGCGAACACCGGGGAGCTGTTTTTT. It specifies CASSKKGANTGELFF.